Each of the 26 T cell receptor beta chains below was sequenced from the same sample in a study of control samples from healthy donors and cancer patients. Assay: immunoSEQ multiplex PCR; the TCRdb copy retains only in-frame clones and omits some. This sample yields 140,000 to 150,000 clones, of which 91% are seen a single time; under 4% belongs to the top ten. The sample consisted of blood. These receptors were collected from a man aged 30-40 years in good health.

The V gene is TRBV27, the J gene TRBJ1-1, with D unresolved. Germline values: CDR1 MNHEY, CDR2 SMNVEV (reference sequence). The V end was cut by 3 bases, the J end by 0 bases, with 32 bases between. The CDR3 spans 22 residues. The chain's CDR3 is CASSFITPVGQFNTHLNTEAFF. CDR3 DNA: TGTGCCAGCAGTTTTATCACTCCGGTCGGGCAATTTAATACGCACTTGAACACTGAAGCTTTCTTT.

The genes are TRBV18 and TRBJ2-3; TRBD2 matches at 9 bases. In germline, CDR1 is KGHSH, CDR2 LQKENI. This CDR3 is built from 15 residues. The trim removed 4 bases at V and 3 bases at J, leaving 5 bases unmatched. CDR3 nucleotides: TGTGCCAGCTCACGATCTAGCGGGGTTACAGATACGCAGTATTTT. Translating it yields CASSRSSGVTDTQYF. The full variable domain, its missing parts supplied by reference TRBV18 and TRBJ2-3, is NAGVMQNPRHLVRRRGQEARLRCSPMKGHSHVYWYRQLPEEGLKFMVYLQKENIIDESGMPKERFSAEFPKEGPSILRIQQVVRGDSAAYFCASSRSSGVTDTQYFGPGTRLTVL.

The J gene is TRBJ1-1, the V gene TRBV18; maybe TRBD1 (5 bases). The V gene lost 0 bases and the J gene lost 10 bases, with 15 bases spanning the gap. Germline V lookup: CDR1 KGHSH, CDR2 LQKENI. This CDR3 has 14 residues. CDR3 sequence reads: CASSPPQGNTRAFF. In DNA, the CDR3 is TGTGCCAGCTCACCACCCCAGGGTAATACTCGAGCTTTCTTT.

The rearrangement uses TRBV15 and TRBJ2-3; no definite D call. The V gene lost 0 bases and the J gene lost 2 bases, with 12 bases spanning the gap. The CDR3 is 16 amino acids. Germline CDR1 is LNHNV and CDR2 is YYDKDF (reference sequence). The CDR3 nucleotides read TGTGCCACCAGCAGAGATATGGGCCGATCCACAGATACGCAGTATTTT. Its translation: CATSRDMGRSTDTQYF.

The chain uses TRBV20-1 and TRBJ2-5; tentative D call: TRBD1 (5 bases). Trimming took 3 bases from V and 2 from J, leaving 13 bases between them. This CDR3 is built from 14 residues. Germline CDR1 and CDR2: DFQATT and SNEGSKA (reference sequence). CDR3 residues: CSASLIRGQETQYF. The CDR3 DNA sequence: TGCAGTGCTAGTCTGATTAGGGGTCAAGAGACCCAGTACTTC.

The chain has TRBV11-2 and TRBJ2-2; 9 nucleotides agree with TRBD1. Unmatched junction bases numbered 7, after V lost 6 bases and J lost 5 bases. The CDR3 totals 15 residues. Germline CDR1 reads SGHAT; CDR2 reads FQNNGV. In nucleotides, the CDR3 is TGTGCCAGCAGATACAGACAGGGGGAAACCGGGGAGCTGTTTTTT. Its protein is CASRYRQGETGELFF.

J is TRBJ1-2 and V is TRBV12-5, with 12 nucleotides matching TRBD1. J gave up 1 base and V 5 bases, and 8 bases lay outside the gene matches. Germline values: CDR1 LGHNT, CDR2 FRNRAP. CDR3 length equals 17 residues. CDR3 residues: CASGTGGTGGGNYGYTF. CDR3 nucleotides: TGTGCTAGTGGTACAGGGGGGACAGGGGGCGGTAACTATGGCTACACCTTC.

V is TRBV21-1 and J is TRBJ1-1; TRBD1, the D gene given by the table, was not confirmed from the DNA. TRBV21-1 is designated a pseudogene. This CDR3 spans 14 amino acids. The CDR3 nucleotides are TGTGCCAGCAGCAACAGGGGAAGGAACACTGAAGCTTTCTTT. Its translation is CASSNRGRNTEAFF.

CDR3 region: CASSLSGSYNEQFF. The CDR3 DNA reads as TGCGCCAGCAGCTTGTCAGGGTCCTACAATGAGCAGTTCTTC. This chain uses TRBV5-1 with TRBJ2-1, with D possibly matching TRBD1 (5 bases). Germline CDR1 SGHRS, CDR2 YFSETQ. The CDR3 consists of 14 residues. The V gene lost 1 base and the J gene lost 1 base, with 6 bases spanning the gap.

This rearrangement joins TRBV11-2 to TRBJ2-7; 12 bases map to TRBD2. Germline assignment: CDR1 SGHAT and CDR2 FQNNGV. CDR3 length equals 16 residues. V shed 5 bases, J shed 0 bases, and the junction held 5 bases outside the gene matches. The CDR3 sequence: CASSPGLAGSSYEQYF. As DNA, the CDR3 is TGTGCCAGCAGCCCAGGACTAGCGGGGTCCTCCTACGAGCAGTACTTC.

This sequence joins TRBV28 and TRBJ2-7; D is unclear. Germline V lookup: CDR1 MDHEN, CDR2 SYDVKM. Trimming took 8 bases from V and 2 from J, leaving 13 bases between them. CDR3 length: 13 amino acids. This chain's CDR3 is CASGRGPAYEQYF. For the CDR3, the DNA is TGTGCCAGCGGGCGAGGACCAGCCTACGAGCAGTACTTC.

This clone was counted only a few times. The chain carries TRBV7-2 and TRBJ2-3, with 13 positions matching TRBD2. Germline V lookup: CDR1 SGHTA, CDR2 FQGNSA. The CDR3 length is 15 residues. V lost 3 bases, J lost 7 bases, and 4 bases stayed unmatched. The CDR3 bases are TGTGCCAGCAGCTTTGGACTAGCGGGGGCCAATACGCAGTATTTT. This codes for CASSFGLAGANTQYF.

Worth noting for this clone: The identical CDR3 is also encoded by other nucleotide sequences in the sample. This chain links TRBV7-2 with TRBJ1-1, with D possibly being TRBD1 (5 bases). Germline V gives CDR1 SGHTA, CDR2 FQGNSA. V was clipped by 4 bases and J by 1 base, with 10 bases between them. The CDR3 consists of 14 residues. Written as DNA, the CDR3 is TGTGCCAGCAGCTCCAGAACAGGGAACACTGAAGCTTTCTTT. As protein: CASSSRTGNTEAFF.

This clone was seen once. The genes are TRBV28 and TRBJ1-3, with D perhaps matching TRBD1 (5 bases). V was cut by 1 base and J by 7 bases, with 11 bases left in between. The CDR3 is 14 amino acids. The germline V gene has CDR1 MDHEN and CDR2 SYDVKM. CDR3 sequence reads: CASSLSRGVNTIYF. Here the CDR3 DNA reads TGTGCCAGCAGTTTATCGCGGGGGGTGAACACCATATATTTT.

The rearrangement links TRBV6-1 to TRBJ2-6; D remains unclear. From germline, CDR1 is MNHNS and CDR2 SASEGT. V shed 2 bases and J shed 5 bases, with 10 bases lying between them. The CDR3 is made up of 15 amino acids. This chain's CDR3 is CASSERDSWANVLTF. The CDR3 DNA reads TGTGCCAGCAGTGAACGTGACTCCTGGGCCAACGTCCTGACTTTC.

The rearrangement joins TRBV11-2 to TRBJ2-1; the match to TRBD1 covers 8 bases. The CDR3 length is 14 residues. Germline V gene sequence: CDR1 SGHAT, CDR2 FQNNGV. Germline trimming cut 3 bases from V and 10 bases from J; bases unmatched to any gene: 8. The CDR3 sequence: CASSFNFRTGEQFF. CDR3 sequence (DNA): TGTGCCAGCAGCTTCAACTTCCGGACAGGGGAGCAGTTCTTC.

V gene TRBV6-5 combines with J gene TRBJ1-5, with 9 nucleotides matching TRBD1. V shed 6 bases, J shed 3 bases, and the junction held 6 bases outside the gene matches. The CDR3 extends over 15 amino acids. Germline CDR1 reads MNHEY; CDR2 reads SVGAGI. In nucleotides, the CDR3 is TGTGCCAGCAGCCAAGGGGACAGGGACAATCAGCCCCAGCATTTT. As protein: CASSQGDRDNQPQHF.

Remarks on this clone: Other DNA sequences from this sample encode an identical CDR3 as well. This sequence joins TRBV30 and TRBJ1-1; no clear D. Germline CDR1 and CDR2: GTSNPN and SVGIG (reference sequence). Trimming pared 2 bases from V and 1 base from J, leaving 8 bases between. The CDR3 consists of 13 residues. CDR3 residues: CAWSWTENTEAFF. The CDR3 DNA reads TGTGCCTGGAGTTGGACTGAGAACACTGAAGCTTTCTTT. Drawing the rest from reference TRBV30 and TRBJ1-1, the complete variable domain is SQTIHQWPATLVQPVGSPLSLECTVEGTSNPNLYWYRQAAGRGLQLLFYSVGIGQISSEVPQNLSASRPQDRQFILSSKKLLLSDSGFYLCAWSWTENTEAFFGQGTRLTVV.

A note on this clone: Other DNA sequences in the same sample also yield this CDR3. The rearrangement links TRBV20-1 to TRBJ1-5; D call uncertain. The germline V gene has CDR1 DFQATT and CDR2 SNEGSKA (reference sequence). CDR3 size: 13 residues. V lost 3 bases and J lost 7, with 13 bases in between. The CDR3 reads CSASSGRVQPQHF. DNA for the CDR3: TGCAGTGCTAGTTCGGGTAGGGTGCAGCCCCAGCATTTT.

V is TRBV19 and J is TRBJ2-3, with a possible D match to TRBD1 (7 bases). Deletions cut 5 bases from V and 3 bases from J, with 9 bases between. Germline V gene lookup returns CDR1 LNHDA and CDR2 SQIVND (reference sequence). The CDR3 is 13 residues long. CDR3 region: CASSQGGTDTQYF. CDR3 in DNA: TGTGCCAGTAGTCAGGGGGGAACAGATACGCAGTATTTT. Full variable domain (outside the CDR3, taken from reference TRBV19 and TRBJ2-3): DGGITQSPKYLFRKEGQNVTLSCEQNLNHDAMYWYRQDPGQGLRLIYYSQIVNDFQKGDIAEGYSVSREKKESFPLTVTSAQKNPTAFYLCASSQGGTDTQYFGPGTRLTVL.

V usage is TRBV24-1 and J usage is TRBJ1-5; possibly TRBD1 for D (5 bases). The CDR3 consists of 14 residues. The germline CDR1 and CDR2 sequences are KGHDR and SFDVKD. Trimming stripped 5 bases from V and 3 bases from J, with 10 bases between. The CDR3 loop reads CATSVGRDNQPQHF. The CDR3 region has the DNA TGTGCCACCAGTGTGGGACGGGACAATCAGCCCCAGCATTTT.

This clone was found once. The rearrangement links TRBV5-4 to TRBJ1-6; D unresolved. V was trimmed by 1 base and J by 10 bases, leaving 15 bases between them. The CDR3 has 15 residues. Per germline, CDR1 SGHNT and CDR2 YYREEE (reference sequence). This CDR3 reads CASSLILEGGSPLHF. CDR3 bases: TGTGCCAGCAGCTTGATATTAGAGGGAGGGTCACCCCTCCACTTT.

The chain couples TRBV4-2 to TRBJ1-2, with 12 bases identical to TRBD1. Germline assignment: CDR1 LGHNA and CDR2 YNFKEQ. The J segment lost 2 bases and the V segment lost 0 bases, leaving 10 bases of the junction unmatched. CDR3 length: 19 amino acids. DNA of the CDR3: TGTGCCAGCAGCCAAGACGCCGGGACAGGGGGCGTAAACAACTATGGCTACACCTTC. Amino acids: CASSQDAGTGGVNNYGYTF.

This sequence joins TRBV7-2 and TRBJ2-4; D remains unclear. V was pared by 3 bases and J by 2 bases, with 5 bases between. There are 13 residues in the CDR3. Germline CDR1 is SGHTA and CDR2 is FQGNSA. CDR3 DNA: TGTGCCAGCAGCTTTACCTCCAAAAACATTCAGTACTTC. Its translation is CASSFTSKNIQYF. Together with reference TRBV7-2 and TRBJ2-4, the CDR3 gives the full variable domain: GAGVSQSPSNKVTEKGKDVELRCDPISGHTALYWYRQSLGQGLEFLIYFQGNSAPDKSGLPSDRFSAERTGGSVSTLTIQRTQQEDSAVYLCASSFTSKNIQYFGAGTRLSVL.

The chain uses TRBV6-6 and TRBJ1-4; D unclear. The CDR3 has 13 amino acids. V lost 10 bases to trimming and J lost 8 bases, with 17 bases between them. The germline gives CDR1 MNHNY, CDR2 SVGAGI (reference sequence). This CDR3 reads CATSDASREKLFF. The CDR3 bases are TGTGCCACCTCGGACGCGTCAAGGGAAAAACTGTTTTTT.

This chain connects TRBV6-5 to TRBJ1-2; TRBD1 matches 8 bases. Germline V CDR1 and CDR2: MNHEY, SVGAGI. The trim removed 0 bases at V and 5 bases at J, leaving 8 bases unmatched. The CDR3 sequence is 16 residues long. The CDR3 bases are TGTGCCAGCAGTTACTCATACGGACAGGGAGTTTATGGCTACACCTTC. This sequence encodes CASSYSYGQGVYGYTF.